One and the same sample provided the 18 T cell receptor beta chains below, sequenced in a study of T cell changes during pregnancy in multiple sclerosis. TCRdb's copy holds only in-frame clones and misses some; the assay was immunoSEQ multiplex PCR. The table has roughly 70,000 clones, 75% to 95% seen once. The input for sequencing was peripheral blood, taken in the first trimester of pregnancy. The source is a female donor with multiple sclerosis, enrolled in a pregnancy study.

CDR3 in amino acids: CASSRRGRGAFF. In DNA form, the CDR3 reads TGTGCCAGCAGTCGCAGGGGGCGCGGAGCTTTCTTT. The chain links TRBV6-6 to TRBJ1-1; TRBD1 agrees at 8 bases. The CDR3 covers 12 residues. Trimming removed 5 bases from V and 10 bases from J; junction bases left unmatched: 6. Germline values: CDR1 MNHNY, CDR2 SVGAGI (reference sequence).

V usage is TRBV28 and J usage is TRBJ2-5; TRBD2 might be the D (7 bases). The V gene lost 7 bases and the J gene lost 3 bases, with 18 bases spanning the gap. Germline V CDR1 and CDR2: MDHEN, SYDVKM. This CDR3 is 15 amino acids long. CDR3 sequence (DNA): TGTGCCAGCAAATCGGTGGGGGCGGGAGAAGAGACCCAGTACTTC. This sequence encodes CASKSVGAGEETQYF.

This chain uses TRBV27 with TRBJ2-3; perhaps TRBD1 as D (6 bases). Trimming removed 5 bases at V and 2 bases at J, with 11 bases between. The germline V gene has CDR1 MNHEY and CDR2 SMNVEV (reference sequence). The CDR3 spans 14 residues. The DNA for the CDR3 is TGTGCCAGCAGTCCAGGGGCTTTCACAGATACGCAGTATTTT. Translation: CASSPGAFTDTQYF.

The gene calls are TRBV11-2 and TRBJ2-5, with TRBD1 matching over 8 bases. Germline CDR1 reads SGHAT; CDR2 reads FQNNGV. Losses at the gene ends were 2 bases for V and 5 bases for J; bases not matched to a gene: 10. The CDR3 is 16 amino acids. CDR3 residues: CASSLLGQGSGETQYF. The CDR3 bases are TGTGCCAGCAGCTTACTTGGACAGGGCTCGGGGGAGACCCAGTACTTC.

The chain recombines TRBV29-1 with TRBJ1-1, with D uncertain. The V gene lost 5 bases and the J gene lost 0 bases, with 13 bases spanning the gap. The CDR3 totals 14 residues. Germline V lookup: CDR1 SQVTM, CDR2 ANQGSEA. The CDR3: CSVRVLSLNTEAFF. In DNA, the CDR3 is TGCAGCGTTCGTGTTTTGTCCCTGAACACTGAAGCTTTCTTT.

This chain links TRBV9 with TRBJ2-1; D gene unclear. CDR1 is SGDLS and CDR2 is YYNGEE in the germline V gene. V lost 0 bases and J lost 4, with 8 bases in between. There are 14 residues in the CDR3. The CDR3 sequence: CASSVVSSYNEQFF. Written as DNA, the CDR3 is TGTGCCAGCAGCGTAGTTTCCTCTTACAATGAGCAGTTCTTC. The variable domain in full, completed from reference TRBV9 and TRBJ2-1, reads DSGVTQTPKHLITATGQRVTLRCSPRSGDLSVYWYQQSLDQGLQFLIQYYNGEERAKGNILERFSAQQFPDLHSELNLSSLELGDSALYFCASSVVSSYNEQFFGPGTRLTVL.

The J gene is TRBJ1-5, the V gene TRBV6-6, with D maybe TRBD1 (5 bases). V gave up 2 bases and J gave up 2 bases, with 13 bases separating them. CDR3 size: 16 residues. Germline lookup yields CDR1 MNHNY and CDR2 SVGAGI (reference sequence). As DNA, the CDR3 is TGTGCCAGCAGTTACCCCCTGGGGGAGGGCAATCAGCCCCAGCATTTT. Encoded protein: CASSYPLGEGNQPQHF.

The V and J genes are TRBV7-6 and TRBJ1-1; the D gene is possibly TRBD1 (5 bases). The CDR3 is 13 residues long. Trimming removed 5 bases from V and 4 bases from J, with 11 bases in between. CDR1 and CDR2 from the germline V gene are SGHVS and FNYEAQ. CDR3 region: CASSLRGSTEAFF. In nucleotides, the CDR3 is TGTGCCAGCAGCCTACGGGGGAGCACTGAAGCTTTCTTT.

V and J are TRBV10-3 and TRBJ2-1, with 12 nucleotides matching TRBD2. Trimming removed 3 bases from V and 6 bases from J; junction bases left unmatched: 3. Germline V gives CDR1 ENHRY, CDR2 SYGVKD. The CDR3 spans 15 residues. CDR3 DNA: TGTGCCATCAGTGAACTAGCGGGGGGAGGCAATGAGCAGTTCTTC. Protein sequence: CAISELAGGGNEQFF.

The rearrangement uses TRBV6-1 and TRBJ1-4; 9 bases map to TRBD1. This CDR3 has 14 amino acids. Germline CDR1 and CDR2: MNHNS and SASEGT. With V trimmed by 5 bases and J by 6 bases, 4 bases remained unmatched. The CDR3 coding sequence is TGTGCCAGCAGTAAGCGGGACAGGGATGAAAAACTGTTTTTT. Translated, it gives CASSKRDRDEKLFF.

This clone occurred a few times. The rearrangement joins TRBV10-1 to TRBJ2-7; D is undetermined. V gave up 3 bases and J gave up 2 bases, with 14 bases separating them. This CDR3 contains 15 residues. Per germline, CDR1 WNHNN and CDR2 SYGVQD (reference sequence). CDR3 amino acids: CASSDRSSGTYEQYF. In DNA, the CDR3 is TGCGCCAGCAGTGACCGCAGTTCAGGCACCTACGAGCAGTACTTC.

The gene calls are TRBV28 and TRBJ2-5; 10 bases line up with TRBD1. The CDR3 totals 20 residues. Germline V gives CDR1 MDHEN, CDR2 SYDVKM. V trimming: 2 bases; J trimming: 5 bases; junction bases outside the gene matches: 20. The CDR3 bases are TGTGCCAGCAGTTTAGTCATAGTACCCGGGACAGGGGCTCCGCGGGAGACCCAGTACTTC. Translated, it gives CASSLVIVPGTGAPRETQYF.

In nucleotides, the CDR3 is TGTGCCAGCTCCAGCGGGATGGGGTTAGATGAGCAGTTCTTC. The encoded protein is CASSSGMGLDEQFF. V and J are TRBV9 and TRBJ2-1; the match to TRBD2 covers 7 bases. The V gene's germline CDR1 is SGDLS and CDR2 YYNGEE. The V and J ends lost 7 bases and 8 bases, in that order; junction bases with no gene match: 12. There are 14 residues in the CDR3. Complete variable domain (other parts from reference TRBV9 and TRBJ2-1): DSGVTQTPKHLITATGQRVTLRCSPRSGDLSVYWYQQSLDQGLQFLIQYYNGEERAKGNILERFSAQQFPDLHSELNLSSLELGDSALYFCASSSGMGLDEQFFGPGTRLTVL.

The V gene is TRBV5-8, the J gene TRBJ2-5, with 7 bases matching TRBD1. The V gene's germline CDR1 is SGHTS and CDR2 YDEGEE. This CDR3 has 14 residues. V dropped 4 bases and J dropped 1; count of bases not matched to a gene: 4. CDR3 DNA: TGTGCCAGCAGCCCGGGACAGCCCCAAGAGACCCAGTACTTC. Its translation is CASSPGQPQETQYF. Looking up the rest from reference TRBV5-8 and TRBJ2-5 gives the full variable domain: EAGVTQSPTHLIKTRGQQATLRCSPISGHTSVYWYQQALGLGLQFLLWYDEGEERNRGNFPPRFSGRQFPNYSSELNVNALELEDSALYLCASSPGQPQETQYFGPGTRLLVL.

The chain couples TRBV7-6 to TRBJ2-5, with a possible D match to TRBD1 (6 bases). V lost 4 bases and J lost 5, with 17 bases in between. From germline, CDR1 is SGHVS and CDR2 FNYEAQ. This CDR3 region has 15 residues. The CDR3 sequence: CASSSDRTARETQYF. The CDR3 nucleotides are TGTGCCAGCAGCTCAGACAGGACCGCTCGTGAGACCCAGTACTTC.

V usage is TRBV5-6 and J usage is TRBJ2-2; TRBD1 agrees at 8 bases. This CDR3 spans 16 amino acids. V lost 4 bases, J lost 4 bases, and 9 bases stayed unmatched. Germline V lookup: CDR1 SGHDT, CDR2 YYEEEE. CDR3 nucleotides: TGTGCCAGCAGCGCTTTAGACAGGGGAACCACCGGGGAGCTGTTTTTT. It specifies CASSALDRGTTGELFF.

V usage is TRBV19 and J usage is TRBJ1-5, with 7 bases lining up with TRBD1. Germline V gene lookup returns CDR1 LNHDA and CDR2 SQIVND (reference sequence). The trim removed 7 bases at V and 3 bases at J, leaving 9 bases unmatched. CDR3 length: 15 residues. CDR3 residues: CASTLDRRFNQPQHF. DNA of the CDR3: TGTGCCAGTACCCTGGACAGGCGTTTCAATCAGCCCCAGCATTTT.

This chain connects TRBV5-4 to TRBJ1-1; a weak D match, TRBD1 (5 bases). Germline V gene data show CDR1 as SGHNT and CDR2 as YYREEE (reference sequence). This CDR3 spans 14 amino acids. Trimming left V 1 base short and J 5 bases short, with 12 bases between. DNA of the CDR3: TGTGCCAGCAGCTTGCCGGGGGAGAGGACTGAAGCTTTCTTT. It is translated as CASSLPGERTEAFF.